One and the same sample provided the 27 T cell receptor beta chains below, sequenced in a study of T cell responses to AZD1222 COVID-19 vaccine. Profiled with immunoSEQ multiplex PCR; TCRdb holds only in-frame clones, not every one. The table shows over 100,000 clones, with 80% to 90% occurring only once. The sequencing used peripheral blood, collected on day 0 of AZD1222 vaccination. Source of these receptors: an adult in good health.

The chain employs TRBV27 and TRBJ1-4, with TRBD1 as a possible D gene (5 bases). Trimming cost V 5 bases and J 0 bases, with 16 bases left between them. Germline lookup yields CDR1 MNHEY and CDR2 SMNVEV (reference sequence). CDR3 length equals 17 residues. This CDR3 reads CASSPIGLGATNEKLFF. The CDR3 nucleotides are TGTGCCAGCAGTCCGATCGGGTTGGGGGCAACTAATGAAAAACTGTTTTTT. The complete variable domain, with remaining parts taken from reference TRBV27 and TRBJ1-4, reads EAQVTQNPRYLITVTGKKLTVTCSQNMNHEYMSWYRQDPGLGLRQIYYSMNVEVTDKGDVPEGYKVSRKEKRNFPLILESPSPNQTSLYFCASSPIGLGATNEKLFFGSGTQLSVL.

J is TRBJ2-7 and V is TRBV20-1, with D possibly called TRBD1 or TRBD2 (7 bases each). Looked up from germline, CDR1 is DFQATT and CDR2 is SNEGSKA (reference sequence). V was cut by 3 bases and J by 4 bases, with 22 bases left in between. This CDR3 region has 16 residues. Here the CDR3 reads CSASRQGGLAAYEQYF. The CDR3 DNA is TGCAGTGCTAGTCGACAGGGAGGGCTAGCGGCGTACGAGCAGTACTTC.

V gene TRBV6-5 combines with J gene TRBJ1-2; weak D call: TRBD1 (5 bases). Germline CDR1 reads MNHEY; CDR2 reads SVGAGI. The CDR3 consists of 11 residues. The ends were cut back, 10 bases at V and 0 bases at J, with 6 bases in the middle. The CDR3 region has the DNA TGTGCCACGACAGCTAACTATGGCTACACCTTC. Protein product: CATTANYGYTF.

The V call is TRBV30, the J call TRBJ2-7, with a weak D call TRBD2 (6 bases). CDR1 and CDR2 from the germline V gene are GTSNPN and SVGIG (reference sequence). The CDR3 sequence is 11 residues long. Trimming shortened V by 1 base and J by 13 bases, and 14 bases separated the two germline ends. The CDR3 reads CAWSEGSRGYF. CDR3 DNA sequence: TGTGCCTGGAGTGAAGGGTCGCGGGGCTACTTC. Full variable domain (outside the CDR3, taken from reference TRBV30 and TRBJ2-7): SQTIHQWPATLVQPVGSPLSLECTVEGTSNPNLYWYRQAAGRGLQLLFYSVGIGQISSEVPQNLSASRPQDRQFILSSKKLLLSDSGFYLCAWSEGSRGYFGPGTRLTVT.

This rearrangement joins TRBV5-1 to TRBJ2-1; D is unclear. Trimming removed 3 bases from V and 8 bases from J, with 15 bases in between. Germline loops: CDR1 SGHRS, CDR2 YFSETQ. This CDR3 spans 14 amino acids. The CDR3 sequence is CASSWRQVEDEQFF. CDR3 DNA sequence: TGCGCCAGCAGCTGGCGTCAGGTAGAAGATGAGCAGTTCTTC. Variable domain in full (rest from reference TRBV5-1 and TRBJ2-1): KAGVTQTPRYLIKTRGQQVTLSCSPISGHRSVSWYQQTPGQGLQFLFEYFSETQRNKGNFPGRFSGRQFSNSRSEMNVSTLELGDSALYLCASSWRQVEDEQFFGPGTRLTVL.

This chain links TRBV4-1 with TRBJ2-7; the D gene is possibly TRBD2 (5 bases). CDR1 and CDR2 (germline): MGHRA, YSYEKL. The CDR3 extends over 13 amino acids. V lost 3 bases, J lost 1 base, and 7 bases lay in between. In DNA, the CDR3 is TGCGCCAGCAGCCATAGGACTTCCTACGAGCAGTACTTC. It encodes CASSHRTSYEQYF.

CDR3 sequence (DNA): TGTGCCAGCAGCCAGAACTTGGAGCAGTACTTC. This gives the protein CASSQNLEQYF. This chain uses TRBV3-1 (or the pseudogene TRBV3-2) with TRBJ2-7, with D unclear. The germline V gene encodes CDR1 LGHDT and CDR2 YNNKEL (reference sequence). V lost 3 bases, J lost 7 bases, and 7 bases lay in between. There are 11 residues in the CDR3.

The rearrangement joins TRBV2 to TRBJ1-2; 9 bases agree with TRBD1. From germline, CDR1 is SNHLY and CDR2 FYNNEI. Losses at the gene ends were 6 bases for V and 7 bases for J; bases not matched to a gene: 6. The CDR3 runs 13 residues. The CDR3 spells CASRPGQGGGYTF. The CDR3 nucleotides read TGTGCCAGCAGGCCGGGACAGGGTGGTGGCTACACCTTC.

The rearrangement links TRBV18 to TRBJ2-7; D could derive from TRBD1 or TRBD2 (6 bases each). The CDR3 totals 15 residues. Germline assignment: CDR1 KGHSH and CDR2 LQKENI. The V gene lost 4 bases and the J gene lost 7 bases, with 20 bases spanning the gap. The CDR3 reads CASSQNQGLAGEQYF. CDR3 DNA sequence: TGTGCCAGCTCACAAAATCAGGGGCTCGCGGGGGAGCAGTACTTC.

Only one count was recorded for this clone. The chain employs TRBV5-4 and TRBJ2-7; D remains ambiguous. Trimming cost V 2 bases and J 0 bases, with 6 bases left between them. The CDR3 runs 13 residues. The germline gives CDR1 SGHNT, CDR2 YYREEE (reference sequence). CDR3 sequence reads: CASSFDNSYEQYF. The CDR3 region has the DNA TGTGCCAGCAGCTTCGACAACTCCTACGAGCAGTACTTC.

This clone came up a few times. Here the CDR3 reads CASSLSLASTYNEQFF. The CDR3 DNA follows: TGTGCCAGCAGCTTATCCCTAGCCTCGACCTACAATGAGCAGTTCTTC. The chain links TRBV7-9 to TRBJ2-1; tentatively, D is TRBD2 (5 bases). Per the germline V gene, CDR1 is SEHNR and CDR2 is FQNEAQ (reference sequence). The ends were cut back, 2 bases at V and 2 bases at J, with 13 bases in the middle. The CDR3 contains 16 residues.

In its sample, this clone was seen a few times. The gene calls are TRBV25-1 and TRBJ1-1; D call uncertain. CDR1 and CDR2 from the germline V gene are MGHDK and SYGVNS. Deletions cut 3 bases from V and 3 bases from J, with 5 bases between. This CDR3 has 12 residues. DNA of the CDR3: TGTGCCAGCAGTGACCCGTACACTGAAGCTTTCTTT. Its translation is CASSDPYTEAFF. The whole variable domain, remainder taken from reference TRBV25-1 and TRBJ1-1, is EADIYQTPRYLVIGTGKKITLECSQTMGHDKMYWYQQDPGMELHLIHYSYGVNSTEKGDLSSESTVSRIRTEHFPLTLESARPSHTSQYLCASSDPYTEAFFGQGTRLTVV.

J is TRBJ2-2 and V is TRBV5-1; 14 bases align to TRBD2. J gave up 5 bases and V 3 bases, and 6 bases lay outside the gene matches. Per the germline V gene, CDR1 is SGHRS and CDR2 is YFSETQ. This CDR3 spans 17 amino acids. The CDR3 bases are TGCGCCAGCAGCTCCAGGACTAGCGGGAGGCGGACCGGGGAGCTGTTTTTT. It yields the protein CASSSRTSGRRTGELFF.

This sequence joins TRBV3-1 (or the pseudogene TRBV3-2) and TRBJ1-6, with D perhaps matching TRBD1 (5 bases). Germline V CDR1 and CDR2: LGHDT, YNNKEL (reference sequence). Trimming removed 3 bases from V and 8 bases from J, with 11 bases in between. CDR3 length equals 14 residues. CDR3 coding DNA: TGTGCCAGCAGCCAGGGGGTGATGGATTCACCCCTCCACTTT. Protein sequence: CASSQGVMDSPLHF.

The chain carries TRBV9 and TRBJ2-1, with D unresolved. Germline CDR1 and CDR2: SGDLS and YYNGEE. The CDR3 is made up of 14 amino acids. Trimming pared 4 bases from V and 10 bases from J, leaving 18 bases between. The CDR3 DNA reads as TGTGCCAGCAGCATCCGGGTCTCACATGGGGAGCAGTTCTTC. This gives the protein CASSIRVSHGEQFF.

CDR3 region: CASSYQDPETQYF. The CDR3 DNA sequence: TGTGCCAGCAGCTACCAGGACCCGGAGACCCAGTACTTC. This sequence joins TRBV11-2 and TRBJ2-5; no reliable D call. The CDR3 totals 13 residues. Germline CDR1 reads SGHAT; CDR2 reads FQNNGV. V was pared by 4 bases and J by 5 bases, with 11 bases between.

The V and J genes are TRBV7-8 and TRBJ2-3; 13 bases line up with TRBD2. Germline V lookup: CDR1 SGHVS, CDR2 FQNEAQ. The CDR3 has 16 amino acids. The V segment lost 5 bases and the J segment 4 bases; nucleotides outside the gene matches: 6. The CDR3 protein is CASSLGTSGDPDTQYF. CDR3 nucleotides: TGTGCCAGCAGCCTAGGGACTAGCGGGGACCCAGATACGCAGTATTTT.

In nucleotides, the CDR3 is TGTGCCAGCAGCCAAGTTGTTAGAGCGGGGGCCCAGTACTTC. It is translated as CASSQVVRAGAQYF. The gene calls are TRBV3-1 (or the pseudogene TRBV3-2) and TRBJ2-5, with 8 bases aligning to TRBD2. The germline V gene has CDR1 LGHDT and CDR2 YNNKEL (reference sequence). V was pared by 1 base and J by 9 bases, with 7 bases of the junction left unmatched. The CDR3 runs to 14 residues.

The chain carries TRBV5-1 and TRBJ2-3, with D uncertain. V lost 4 bases to trimming and J lost 0 bases, with 9 bases between them. Germline assignment: CDR1 SGHRS and CDR2 YFSETQ. The CDR3 spans 14 residues. The CDR3 region is CASSTAVSTDTQYF. CDR3 DNA: TGCGCCAGCAGCACTGCAGTTAGCACAGATACGCAGTATTTT.

In its sample, this clone was seen a few times. V usage is TRBV4-1 and J usage is TRBJ1-5; D gene unclear. Germline CDR1 MGHRA, CDR2 YSYEKL. This CDR3 has 14 residues. V shed 6 bases and J shed 1 base, with 10 bases lying between them. CDR3 protein: CASSPPASNQPQHF. CDR3 coding DNA: TGCGCCAGCAGTCCCCCTGCGAGCAATCAGCCCCAGCATTTT.

The chain employs TRBV10-3 and TRBJ2-1; 10 nucleotides agree with TRBD2. V shed 10 bases, J shed 4 bases, and the junction held 10 bases outside the gene matches. This CDR3 region has 15 residues. The V gene's germline CDR1 is ENHRY and CDR2 SYGVKD. The CDR3 DNA sequence: TGTGCCACCGGAACCGGGACTAGCGATTACAATGAGCAGTTCTTC. Residues: CATGTGTSDYNEQFF.

This chain links TRBV28 with TRBJ1-5; 7 nucleotides match TRBD1. Germline V lookup: CDR1 MDHEN, CDR2 SYDVKM. The CDR3 spans 16 residues. V lost 6 bases to trimming and J lost 5 bases; unmatched junction nucleotides: 13. In DNA, the CDR3 is TGTGCCAGCAGCACGAACATCAGGGGGATGGATCAGCCCCAGCATTTT. Translating it yields CASSTNIRGMDQPQHF.

The chain joins TRBV9 to TRBJ1-4; possibly TRBD1 for D (6 bases). CDR1 SGDLS and CDR2 YYNGEE come from the germline V gene. V dropped 4 bases and J dropped 8 bases, with 18 bases sitting between them. The CDR3 is made up of 15 amino acids. CDR3 loop: CASSPGAGVLEKLFF. The DNA of the CDR3 is TGTGCCAGCAGCCCGGGGGCAGGGGTCCTAGAAAAACTGTTTTTT.

V usage is TRBV30 and J usage is TRBJ1-5; 7 nucleotides match TRBD1. The CDR3 extends over 13 amino acids. Germline-derived CDR1 and CDR2 are GTSNPN and SVGIG (reference sequence). J lost 4 bases, V lost 1 base, and 1 base had no gene match. The CDR3 protein is CAWSAGQNQPQHF. DNA of the CDR3: TGTGCCTGGAGTGCGGGACAGAATCAGCCCCAGCATTTT.

The chain combines TRBV7-9 with TRBJ1-6; a possible D gene is TRBD1 (5 bases). Germline V CDR1 and CDR2: SEHNR, FQNEAQ (reference sequence). The CDR3 is 14 residues long. Trimming removed 7 bases at V and 7 bases at J, with 14 bases between. The CDR3 region has the DNA TGTGCCAGCACCTGGGGCACACTGAATTCACCCCTCCACTTT. It is translated as CASTWGTLNSPLHF.

This rearrangement joins TRBV7-2 to TRBJ1-5; D not certain. Germline CDR1 reads SGHTA; CDR2 reads FQGNSA. The V end lost 4 bases, the J end lost 5 bases, and 9 bases lay between the germline ends. This CDR3 is 13 amino acids long. The CDR3 sequence is CASSSQPDQPQHF. The CDR3 coding sequence is TGTGCCAGCAGCTCACAACCTGATCAGCCCCAGCATTTT.

V gene TRBV9 combines with J gene TRBJ1-2; TRBD1 might be the D (5 bases). This CDR3 spans 15 amino acids. Germline V gene sequence: CDR1 SGDLS, CDR2 YYNGEE. V lost 2 bases and J lost 0, with 11 bases in between. CDR3 bases: TGTGCCAGCAGCGTCCGGGACCTTACTAACTATGGCTACACCTTC. Amino acids: CASSVRDLTNYGYTF.